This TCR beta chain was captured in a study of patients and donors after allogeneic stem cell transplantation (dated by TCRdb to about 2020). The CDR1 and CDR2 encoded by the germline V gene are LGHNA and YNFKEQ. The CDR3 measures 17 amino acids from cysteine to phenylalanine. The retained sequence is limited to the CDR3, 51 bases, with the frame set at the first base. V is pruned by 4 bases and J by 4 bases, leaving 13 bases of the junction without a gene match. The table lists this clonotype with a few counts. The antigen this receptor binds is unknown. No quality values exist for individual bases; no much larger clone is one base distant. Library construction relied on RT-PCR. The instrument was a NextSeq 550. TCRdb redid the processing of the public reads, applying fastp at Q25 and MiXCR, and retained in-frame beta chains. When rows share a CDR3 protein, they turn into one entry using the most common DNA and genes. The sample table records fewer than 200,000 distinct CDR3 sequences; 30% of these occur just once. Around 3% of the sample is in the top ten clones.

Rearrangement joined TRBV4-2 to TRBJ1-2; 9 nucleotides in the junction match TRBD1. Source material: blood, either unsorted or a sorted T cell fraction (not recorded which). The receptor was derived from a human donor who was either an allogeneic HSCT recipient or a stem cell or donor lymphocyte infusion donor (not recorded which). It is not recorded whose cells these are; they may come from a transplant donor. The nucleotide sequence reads TGTGCCAGCAGCCCAAACCCCGGACAGGGGAAGACCTATGGCTACACCTTC. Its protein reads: CASSPNPGQGKTYGYTF.